In its sample, the clone carrying this T cell receptor (beta chain) was seen once. This entry comes from a study of T cells in localized non-small cell lung cancer. Looked up from germline, CDR1 is SGHVS and CDR2 is FQNEAQ. Trimming removed 5 bases at V and 1 base at J, with 15 bases between. This CDR3 spans 15 amino acids. The assay was immunoSEQ multiplex PCR, and TCRdb's table has in-frame clones only and misses some. The sample has about 91,000 clones, 87% seen once; the top ten hold around 15%. The sample consisted of peripheral blood, taken before any cancer treatment. This TCR was recovered from a man aged 35 to 69 with stage I squamous cell lung carcinoma. V and J are TRBV7-8 and TRBJ2-7; a weak D match, TRBD2 (7 bases). Written as DNA, the CDR3 is TGTGCCAGCAGCCTTACCGGGGGGCAATCCTACGAGCAGTACTTC. This encodes CASSLTGGQSYEQYF.